The 26 T cell receptor beta chains in this list originate from one sample, sequenced in a study of beta chain features in type 1 diabetes. cDNA synthesis used the whole RNA isolate, giving expressed TCRB sequences. Method: immunoSEQ multiplex PCR; TCRdb's copy keeps in-frame clones and lacks some. The table lists 200,000 to 250,000 clones, roughly 13% of them singletons. Sequenced material: naive CD4+ T cells from blood. The receptors come from a woman in her 40s in good health.

This clone showed up just a few times. CDR3 protein: CASSVATGFNSPLHF. For the CDR3, the DNA is TGTGCCAGCAGCGTAGCAACAGGGTTTAATTCACCCCTCCACTTT. V and J are TRBV9 and TRBJ1-6, with TRBD1 as a possible D gene (6 bases). Per germline, CDR1 SGDLS and CDR2 YYNGEE. The CDR3 length is 15 residues. Trimming cost V 0 bases and J 6 bases, with 10 bases left between them.

V and J are TRBV19 and TRBJ1-5, with D possibly being TRBD1 (6 bases). The CDR3 totals 12 residues. Germline values: CDR1 LNHDA, CDR2 SQIVND (reference sequence). Trimming removed 10 bases from V and 4 bases from J, with 11 bases in between. The CDR3 spells CAISQGNQPQHF. The CDR3 nucleotides are TGTGCCATCTCACAGGGTAATCAGCCCCAGCATTTT.

This clone was detected only a few times. The chain combines TRBV5-1 with TRBJ1-1; D is unresolved. Per germline, CDR1 SGHRS and CDR2 YFSETQ. With 1 base removed from V and 6 bases from J, the gap between germline ends came to 19 bases. The CDR3 runs 16 residues. The CDR3 DNA sequence: TGCGCCAGCAGCTTGATGGAGGGCAGCTGGGTAGCTGAAGCTTTCTTT. It is translated as CASSLMEGSWVAEAFF.

The chain combines TRBV27 with TRBJ1-3; D is unclear. The CDR3 is made up of 17 amino acids. Trimming took off 5 bases at V and 4 bases at J, with 21 bases between the two ends. The V gene's germline CDR1 is MNHEY and CDR2 SMNVEV (reference sequence). CDR3 in amino acids: CASSPEPRTTRGNTIYF. The CDR3 nucleotides read TGTGCCAGCAGTCCGGAACCGCGGACTACTAGGGGAAACACCATATATTTT.

The rearrangement uses TRBV12-5 and TRBJ2-5; D remains ambiguous. Germline V gene lookup returns CDR1 LGHNT and CDR2 FRNRAP. With 1 base removed from V and 2 bases from J, the gap between germline ends came to 8 bases. This CDR3 has 14 amino acids. In nucleotides, the CDR3 is TGTGCTAGTGGTTTGGCGACTGGGCAAGAGACCCAGTACTTC. This translates into CASGLATGQETQYF.

The sample holds a few counts of this clone. This chain joins TRBV5-4 and TRBJ2-1; 8 bases align to TRBD2. The CDR3 loop spans 17 amino acids. Germline V lookup: CDR1 SGHNT, CDR2 YYREEE (reference sequence). With V trimmed by 5 bases and J by 0 bases, 10 bases remained unmatched. The CDR3 protein is CASRLGTGGPSYNEQFF. The CDR3, as DNA: TGTGCCAGCAGACTAGGAACGGGGGGGCCCTCCTACAATGAGCAGTTCTTC.

The V and J genes are TRBV7-2 and TRBJ1-4; tentative D call: TRBD1 (5 bases). Deletions cut 6 bases from V and 7 bases from J, with 12 bases between. Germline CDR1 SGHTA, CDR2 FQGNSA. This CDR3 comprises 13 residues. The CDR3 loop reads CASRLGGVEKLFF. The CDR3 DNA is TGTGCCAGCAGGTTGGGAGGGGTTGAAAAACTGTTTTTT.

This clone appeared a few times. The chain has TRBV7-9 and TRBJ2-3; no reliable D call. The CDR3 sequence is 14 residues long. Germline values: CDR1 SEHNR, CDR2 FQNEAQ (reference sequence). V was cut by 3 bases and J by 2 bases, with 9 bases left in between. CDR3 DNA sequence: TGTGCCAGCAGCTTCTCGAGAAACACAGATACGCAGTATTTT. This sequence encodes CASSFSRNTDTQYF.

This clone came up a few times. J is TRBJ2-3 and V is TRBV2, with 11 bases identical to TRBD1. Germline assignment: CDR1 SNHLY and CDR2 FYNNEI. J gave up 7 bases and V 5 bases, and 11 bases lay outside the gene matches. The CDR3 sequence is 16 residues long. The CDR3 loop is CASSIRTGGAGNTQYF. The CDR3 DNA is TGTGCCAGCAGTATTAGGACAGGGGGCGCCGGGAATACGCAGTATTTT.

The rearrangement joins TRBV6-5 to TRBJ2-5; the D is unclear. V was cut by 0 bases and J by 5 bases, with 16 bases left in between. CDR3 length equals 16 residues. Germline assignment: CDR1 MNHEY and CDR2 SVGAGI. In nucleotides, the CDR3 is TGTGCCAGCAGTTACTCGATTGACTTAGACGCGGAGACCCAGTACTTC. Translated: CASSYSIDLDAETQYF.

The V gene is TRBV28, the J gene TRBJ2-1, with D possibly being TRBD2 (6 bases). Germline values: CDR1 MDHEN, CDR2 SYDVKM. CDR3 length: 13 amino acids. Trimming shortened V by 5 bases and J by 10 bases, and 15 bases separated the two germline ends. The CDR3 here is CASSLGTPREQFF. Here the CDR3 DNA reads TGTGCCAGCAGTCTGGGGACTCCCAGGGAGCAGTTCTTC.

The chain uses TRBV29-1 and TRBJ1-1, with TRBD1 matching over 7 bases. Looked up from germline, CDR1 is SQVTM and CDR2 is ANQGSEA. With 6 bases clipped from V and 6 bases from J, the junction kept 10 bases outside the gene matches. There are 13 residues in the CDR3. The CDR3: CSVDGTVSAEAFF. In DNA, the CDR3 is TGCAGCGTAGACGGGACAGTAAGCGCTGAAGCTTTCTTT. Full variable domain (missing parts from reference TRBV29-1 and TRBJ1-1): SAVISQKPSRDICQRGTSLTIQCQVDSQVTMMFWYRQQPGQSLTLIATANQGSEATYESGFVIDKFPISRPNLTFSTLTVSNMSPEDSSIYLCSVDGTVSAEAFFGQGTRLTVV.

This clone appeared a few times. The rearrangement joins TRBV19 to TRBJ1-2; possibly TRBD1 for D (6 bases). The CDR3 totals 14 residues. Germline lookup yields CDR1 LNHDA and CDR2 SQIVND (reference sequence). V shed 3 bases and J shed 10 bases, with 18 bases lying between them. The DNA of the CDR3 is TGTGCCAGTAGTATTGGACAGTCGGCTCCCATCTACACCTTC. As protein: CASSIGQSAPIYTF.

The V call is TRBV7-2, the J call TRBJ1-2, with a weak D call TRBD1 (5 bases). The CDR3 contains 14 residues. Germline V lookup: CDR1 SGHTA, CDR2 FQGNSA. V was trimmed by 3 bases and J by 4 bases, leaving 12 bases between them. The CDR3 region has the DNA TGTGCCAGCAGCTTCGCGGGGGGGGGCTATGGCTACACCTTC. Translated, it gives CASSFAGGGYGYTF.

This clone occurred a few times. The chain couples TRBV7-2 to TRBJ2-1; TRBD2 matches at 13 bases. CDR1 is SGHTA and CDR2 is FQGNSA in the germline V gene. There are 17 residues in the CDR3. J was trimmed by 1 base and V by 4 bases; bases with no gene match: 4. The CDR3, as DNA: TGTGCCAGCAGCTCAACGACTAGCGGGGGGTCCTACAATGAGCAGTTCTTC. Translation: CASSSTTSGGSYNEQFF.

The J gene is TRBJ1-2, the V gene TRBV7-9; D is undetermined. V dropped 5 bases and J dropped 1 base, with 14 bases sitting between them. Germline loops: CDR1 SEHNR, CDR2 FQNEAQ (reference sequence). The CDR3 consists of 15 residues. CDR3 amino acids: CASSLGGRGNYGYTF. CDR3 nucleotide sequence: TGTGCCAGCAGCCTCGGCGGTCGGGGTAACTATGGCTACACCTTC.

This clone came up a few times. The sample carries other DNA sequences with the same CDR3. The chain links TRBV2 to TRBJ2-7, with 7 bases lining up with TRBD2. The CDR3 runs 12 residues. CDR1 is SNHLY and CDR2 is FYNNEI in the germline V gene. The J segment lost 1 base and the V segment lost 6 bases, leaving 0 bases of the junction unmatched. DNA for the CDR3: TGTGCCAGCAGGGGGGGGTCCTACGAGCAGTACTTC. This encodes CASRGGSYEQYF. Full variable domain (remainder filled in from reference TRBV2 and TRBJ2-7): EPEVTQTPSHQVTQMGQEVILRCVPISNHLYFYWYRQILGQKVEFLVSFYNNEISEKSEIFDDQFSVERPDGSNFTLKIRSTKLEDSAMYFCASRGGSYEQYFGPGTRLTVT.

This clone was seen more than once but under ten times. This chain connects TRBV7-9 to TRBJ1-6; TRBD1 is a possible D gene (5 bases). CDR1 is SEHNR, CDR2 FQNEAQ, per germline (reference sequence). This CDR3 comprises 16 residues. The V end lost 4 bases, the J end lost 10 bases, and 20 bases lay between the germline ends. Written as DNA, the CDR3 is TGTGCCAGCAGCTCCGGGGGGGGGTTAGGGGTCTCACCCCTCCACTTT. This translates into CASSSGGGLGVSPLHF.

The chain combines TRBV5-1 with TRBJ1-1; D gene uncertain. This CDR3 region has 13 residues. Germline values: CDR1 SGHRS, CDR2 YFSETQ. V lost 3 bases, J lost 6 bases, and 12 bases lay in between. The CDR3 bases are TGCGCCAGCAGCTCCGAGGGTGGGGCTGAAGCTTTCTTT. Its protein is CASSSEGGAEAFF. Variable domain in full (rest from reference TRBV5-1 and TRBJ1-1): KAGVTQTPRYLIKTRGQQVTLSCSPISGHRSVSWYQQTPGQGLQFLFEYFSETQRNKGNFPGRFSGRQFSNSRSEMNVSTLELGDSALYLCASSSEGGAEAFFGQGTRLTVV.

This rearrangement joins TRBV4-3 to TRBJ1-2; unclear D gene. V was clipped by 0 bases and J by 8 bases, with 19 bases between them. CDR1 is LGHNA, CDR2 YSLEER, per germline. The CDR3 has 16 residues. The CDR3 bases are TGCGCCAGCAGCCAAGATGGTGAAGCGCCCGCACGGGGCTACACCTTC. This codes for CASSQDGEAPARGYTF.

This clone was detected a few times. The rearrangement links TRBV7-6 to TRBJ2-7, with D possibly matching TRBD2 (5 bases). The CDR3 runs to 13 residues. From germline, CDR1 is SGHVS and CDR2 FNYEAQ. The ends were cut back, 1 base at V and 6 bases at J, with 10 bases in the middle. CDR3 in amino acids: CASSLGELGEQYF. CDR3 sequence (DNA): TGTGCCAGCAGCTTAGGGGAGCTGGGCGAGCAGTACTTC. The whole variable domain, filled in from reference TRBV7-6 and TRBJ2-7, reads GAGVSQSPRYKVTKRGQDVALRCDPISGHVSLYWYRQALGQGPEFLTYFNYEAQQDKSGLPNDRFSAERPEGSISTLTIQRTEQRDSAMYRCASSLGELGEQYFGPGTRLTVT.

This chain's CDR3 is CASSLDHDYRGLNTEAFF. The CDR3 DNA sequence: TGTGCCAGCAGCCTCGACCACGATTACAGGGGGTTGAACACTGAAGCTTTCTTT. V is TRBV7-2 and J is TRBJ1-1, with 8 positions matching TRBD1. Germline CDR1 reads SGHTA; CDR2 reads FQGNSA. The CDR3 has 18 amino acids. Germline trimming cut 5 bases from V and 0 bases from J; bases unmatched to any gene: 14.

V usage is TRBV11-2 and J usage is TRBJ2-4; D ambiguous. Germline CDR1 reads SGHAT; CDR2 reads FQNNGV. Trimming took 11 bases from V and 1 from J, leaving 9 bases between them. The CDR3 covers 12 residues. CDR3 sequence: CAVLVAKNIQYF. The CDR3, as DNA: TGTGCCGTACTCGTGGCCAAAAACATTCAGTACTTC.

V is TRBV5-1 and J is TRBJ1-2; 8 bases map to TRBD1. V gave up 4 bases and J gave up 4 bases; unmatched junction bases: 3. The CDR3 has 13 amino acids. Germline V gives CDR1 SGHRS, CDR2 YFSETQ. The CDR3 sequence is CASSAGTGYGYTF. DNA of the CDR3: TGCGCCAGCAGCGCAGGGACAGGCTATGGCTACACCTTC. The whole variable domain, remainder taken from reference TRBV5-1 and TRBJ1-2, is KAGVTQTPRYLIKTRGQQVTLSCSPISGHRSVSWYQQTPGQGLQFLFEYFSETQRNKGNFPGRFSGRQFSNSRSEMNVSTLELGDSALYLCASSAGTGYGYTFGSGTRLTVV.

This clone came up a few times. The V call is TRBV7-2, the J call TRBJ1-4; TRBD1 aligns across 10 bases. In germline, CDR1 is SGHTA, CDR2 FQGNSA. The CDR3 length is 15 residues. J was trimmed by 8 bases and V by 6 bases; bases with no gene match: 9. The CDR3 here is CASSLTGTGVEKLFF. Written as DNA, the CDR3 is TGTGCCAGCAGTTTGACCGGGACAGGGGTGGAAAAACTGTTTTTT.

This clone has more than one count but fewer than ten. One junction end disagrees with the germline gene, perhaps due to a read error. The gene calls are TRBV7-7 and TRBJ2-3; D is perhaps TRBD1 (7 bases). Germline V lookup: CDR1 SSHAT, CDR2 FNYEAQ (reference sequence). This CDR3 contains 16 residues. The CDR3 DNA sequence: TGTGCTAGCAGCCAGAGTCGGCGCAGGGGGGAGGATACGCAGTATTTT. Protein sequence: CASSQSRRRGEDTQYF. Full variable domain (outside the CDR3, taken from reference TRBV7-7 and TRBJ2-3): GAGVSQSPRYKVTKRGQDVTLRCDPISSHATLYWYQQALGQGPEFLTYFNYEAQPDKSGLPSDRFSAERPEGSISTLTIQRTEQRDSAMYRCASSQSRRRGEDTQYFGPGTRLTVL.